This TCR beta chain was documented in a study of blood T cell repertoires in COVID-19. For the study at large: Sources were T cells, B-cell-depleted T cells, or PBMCs; the material itself was cDNA or gDNA.

Original processing notes: Reference gene primer amplification in the assay estimated nucleated cell counts. Only in-frame clones appear in the TCRdb table, and some are missing; sequencing was by immunoSEQ multiplex PCR. Clonal size and the V and J genes are those of that table, whereas D and trimming came from the DNA. Counted here are fewer than 250,000 clones, around 80% occurring once; the ten biggest clones make up approximately 12%. This CDR3 spans 17 amino acids. V was clipped by 1 base and J by 7 bases; unmatched bases: 14. CDR1 is LGHNA, CDR2 YNFKEQ, per germline. This clone was counted only a few times.

The chain uses TRBV4-2 and TRBJ1-2, with 8 nucleotides matching TRBD1. The sequence came from a woman aged 40-49 years with acute or convalescent COVID-19. The sequenced sample consisted of peripheral blood. CDR3 sequence reads: CASSQASPGTGGLGYTF. DNA of the CDR3: TGTGCCAGCAGCCAAGCCAGTCCCGGGACAGGAGGTCTTGGCTACACCTTC.